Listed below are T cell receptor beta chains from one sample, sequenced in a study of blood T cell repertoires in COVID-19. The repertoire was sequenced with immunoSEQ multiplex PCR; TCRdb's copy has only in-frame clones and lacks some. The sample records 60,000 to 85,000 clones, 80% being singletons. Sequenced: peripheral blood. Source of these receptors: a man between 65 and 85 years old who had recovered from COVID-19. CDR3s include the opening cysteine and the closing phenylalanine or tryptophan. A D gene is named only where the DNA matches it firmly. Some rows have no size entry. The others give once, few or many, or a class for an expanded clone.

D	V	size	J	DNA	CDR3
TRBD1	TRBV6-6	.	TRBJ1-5	TGTGCCAGCAGTCCAGGACAGGGGAGATATAGCAATCAGCCCCAGCATTTT	CASSPGQGRYSNQPQHF
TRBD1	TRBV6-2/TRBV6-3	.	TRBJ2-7	TGTGCCAGCAGTTACGTCCCCGGGACAGGGAGTTACGAGCAGTACTTC	CASSYVPGTGSYEQYF
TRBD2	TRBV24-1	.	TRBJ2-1	TGTGCCACCAGTTCTCTAGCTGCGGGAGGGGACAATGAGCAGTTCTTC	CATSSLAAGGDNEQFF
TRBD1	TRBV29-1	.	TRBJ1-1	TGCAGCGTTGTTCCGACAGGGCCCCACACTGAAGCTTTCTTT	CSVVPTGPHTEAFF
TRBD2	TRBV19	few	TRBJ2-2	TGTGCCAGTAGTCGGCGGGAGGGGACCGGGGAGCTGTTTTTT	CASSRREGTGELFF
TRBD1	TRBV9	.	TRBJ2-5	TGTGCCAGCAGCGTTGGGGACAGCCAAGGGAAAGAGACCCAGTACTTC	CASSVGDSQGKETQYF
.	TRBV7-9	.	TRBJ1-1	TGTGCCAGCAGCTTAGGCCACGGAGTGAACACTGAAGCTTTCTTT	CASSLGHGVNTEAFF
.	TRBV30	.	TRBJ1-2	TGTGCCTGGAGTGCAACGACAGTAGGAGGCTACACCTTC	CAWSATTVGGYTF
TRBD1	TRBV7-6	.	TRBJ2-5	TGTGCCAGCAGCACCGGACAGGGCTCTAACCAAGAGACCCAGTACTTC	CASSTGQGSNQETQYF
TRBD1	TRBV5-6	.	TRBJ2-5	TGTGCCAGCAGCTCGACAGGGTTTGTGTCCCAAGAGACCCAGTACTTC	CASSSTGFVSQETQYF
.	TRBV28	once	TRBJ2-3	TGTGCCAGCAGTTTCAGTAGCACAGATACGCAGTATTTT	CASSFSSTDTQYF
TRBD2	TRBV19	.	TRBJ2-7	TGTGCCAGTAGTATAGGACTAGCGGGAGTCGACGAGCAGTACTTC	CASSIGLAGVDEQYF
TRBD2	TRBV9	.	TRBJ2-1	TGTGCCAGCAGCGTCGGGGGGGCAAGCTCCTACAATGAGCAGTTCTTC	CASSVGGASSYNEQFF
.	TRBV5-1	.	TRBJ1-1	TGCGCCAGCAGGGAGCGGGGGGAAAACACTGAAGCTTTCTTT	CASRERGENTEAFF
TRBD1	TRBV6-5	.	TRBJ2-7	TGTGCCAGCAGTCGACAGGGGGTCTACGAGCAGTACTTC	CASSRQGVYEQYF
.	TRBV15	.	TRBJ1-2	TGTGCCACCAGCAGAGATTACGAGGGGGATGGCTACACCTTC	CATSRDYEGDGYTF
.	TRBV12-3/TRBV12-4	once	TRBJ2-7	TGTGCCAGCAGCCGCTATAACTCCGAGCAGTACTTC	CASSRYNSEQYF
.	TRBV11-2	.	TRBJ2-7	TGTGCCAGCAGCCACCTTGAGGTTGGTGTGTGTGGGGCCGATTGTGAGCAGTACTTC	CASSHLEVGVCGADCEQYF
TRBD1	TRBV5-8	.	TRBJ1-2	TGTGCCAGCAGCAGGGGACAGGTCGGCTATGGCTACACCTTC	CASSRGQVGYGYTF
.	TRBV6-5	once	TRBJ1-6	TGTGCCAGCAGTTACTCGGCCCAGATCTCTTTTTCACCCCTCCACTTT	CASSYSAQISFSPLHF
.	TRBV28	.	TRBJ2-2	TGTGCCAGCAGTAGGAACAGGGTGGACACCGGGGAGCTGTTTTTT	CASSRNRVDTGELFF
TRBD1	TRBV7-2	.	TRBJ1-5	TGTGCCAGCAGCTGGACAGGGGGCTATAGCAATCAGCCCCAGCATTTT	CASSWTGGYSNQPQHF
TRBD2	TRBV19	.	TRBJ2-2	TGTGCCAGTAGTATAGGTCTAGCGGGGGGGCGTCGCACCGGGGAGCTGTTTTTT	CASSIGLAGGRRTGELFF
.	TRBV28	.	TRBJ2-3	TGTGCCAGCAGTTCCCAGGGGAAAGATACGCAGTATTTT	CASSSQGKDTQYF
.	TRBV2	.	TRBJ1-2	TGTGCCAGCAGGCTGACGGGGGGGGCCGAGGGCTACACCTTC	CASRLTGGAEGYTF
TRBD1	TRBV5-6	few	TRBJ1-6	TGTGCCAGCAGCCTACCAGGGGGCGCGTCACCCCTCCACTTT	CASSLPGGASPLHF
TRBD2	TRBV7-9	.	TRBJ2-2	TGTGCCAGCAGCTTAGGACTGCGGGGGAGGGAGCTGTTTTTT	CASSLGLRGRELFF
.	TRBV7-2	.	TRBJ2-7	TGTGCCAGCAGCCTAACAGGAGATAGCTCCTACGAGCAGTACTTC	CASSLTGDSSYEQYF
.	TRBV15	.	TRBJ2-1	TGTGCCACCAGCAGAGAATGGCAGGGAACCTACAATGAGCAGTTCTTC	CATSREWQGTYNEQFF
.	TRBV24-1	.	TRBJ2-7	TGTGCCACCAGTGGAGGAGCGGGCTACGAGCAGTACTTC	CATSGGAGYEQYF
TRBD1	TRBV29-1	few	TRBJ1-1	TGCAGCGCAGTACAGGGGGATGCTTTCTTT	CSAVQGDAFF
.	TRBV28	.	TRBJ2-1	TGTGCCAGCACCTTACTCAATGAGCAGTTCTTC	CASTLLNEQFF
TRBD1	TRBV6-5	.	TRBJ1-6	TGTGCCATTAAGGCCCGTGGACAGGCCAATTCACCCCTCCACTTT	CAIKARGQANSPLHF
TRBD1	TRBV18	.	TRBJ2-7	TGTGCCAGCTCATCCGGGACAGGGGGTTTCTACGAGCAGTACTTC	CASSSGTGGFYEQYF
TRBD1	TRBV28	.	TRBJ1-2	TGTGCCAGCAGTCCGGACAGGGGCTATGGCTACACCTTC	CASSPDRGYGYTF
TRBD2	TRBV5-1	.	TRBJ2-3	TGCGCCAGCAGCTTAAGCGGGGGGCGGCCAGATACGCAGTATTTT	CASSLSGGRPDTQYF
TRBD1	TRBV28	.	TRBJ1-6	TGTGCCAGCAGCAGCGGGACAGGCGGTTGGTCCTATAATTCACCCCTCCACTTT	CASSSGTGGWSYNSPLHF
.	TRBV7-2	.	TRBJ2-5	TGTGCCAGCAGCTTAGCGGGGAGGGGGAAGACCCAGTACTTC	CASSLAGRGKTQYF
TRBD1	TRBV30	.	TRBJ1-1	TGTGCCTGGAGTCCCGGCAGGGGGCGGGTGACTGAAGCTTTCTTT	CAWSPGRGRVTEAFF
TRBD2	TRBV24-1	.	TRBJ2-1	TGTGCCACCAGTGACCAAGCGGGGTCCTACAATGAGCAGTTCTTC	CATSDQAGSYNEQFF
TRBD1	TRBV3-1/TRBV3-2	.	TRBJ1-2	TGTGCCAGCAGCCTTGGGACAGGATTAGCTAACTATGGCTACACCTTC	CASSLGTGLANYGYTF
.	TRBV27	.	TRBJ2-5	TGTGCCAGCGCCTTGGGCGTAAGAGACCAAGAGACCCAGTACTTC	CASALGVRDQETQYF
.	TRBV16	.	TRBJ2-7	TGTGCCAGCAGCCCCCGGAGAGAAGCTGGCTACGAGCAGTACTTC	CASSPRREAGYEQYF
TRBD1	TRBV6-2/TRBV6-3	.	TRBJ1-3	TGTGCCAGCAGTTTTTACCCGGGACAGGGGCCGGACTCTGGAAACACCATATATTTT	CASSFYPGQGPDSGNTIYF
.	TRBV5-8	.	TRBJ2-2	TGTGCCAGCAGCTTGGGGACAACCGGGGAGCTGTTTTTT	CASSLGTTGELFF
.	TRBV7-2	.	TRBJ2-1	TGTGCCAGCAGCTTAGCTAGCCCCCGCGCTAGCCATGAGCAGTTCTTC	CASSLASPRASHEQFF
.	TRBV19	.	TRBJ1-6	TGTGCCAGTAGTCTACAGGGAAGCTCCTATAATTCACCCCTCCACTTT	CASSLQGSSYNSPLHF
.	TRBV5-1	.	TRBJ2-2	TGCGCCAGCAGCCCTTCCCCATGGCAGGCGAACACCGGGGAGCTGTTTTTT	CASSPSPWQANTGELFF
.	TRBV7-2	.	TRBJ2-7	TGTGCCAGCAGCTTAGTGGCCTCGGGGGAGCAGTACTTC	CASSLVASGEQYF
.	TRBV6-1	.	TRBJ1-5	TGTGCCAGCAGTGAAACGTCCAGGGCATTTGAGGATCAGCCCCAGCATTTT	CASSETSRAFEDQPQHF
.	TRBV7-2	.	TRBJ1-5	TGCCAGGGACACCTAACATATAGCAATCAGCCCCAGCATTTT	CQGHLTYSNQPQHF